This T cell receptor beta chain was sequenced for a study of T cell responses to AZD1222 COVID-19 vaccine. The germline CDR1 and CDR2 sequences are LNHDA and SQIVND (reference sequence). V was trimmed by 6 bases and J by 3 bases, leaving 9 bases between them. The CDR3 extends over 13 amino acids. Data came from immunoSEQ multiplex PCR; TCRdb stores just in-frame clones and leaves some out. Here the sample spans nearly 110,000 clones, roughly 88% being singletons. The TCR sequence derives from an adult who received the AZD1222 COVID-19 vaccine. The chain recombines TRBV19 with TRBJ1-5; weak D call: TRBD1 (6 bases). Sequences were derived from peripheral blood, sampled 28 days after the second AZD1222 dose. The CDR3 DNA follows: TGTGCCAGTAGGACAGGTTTCAATCAGCCCCAGCATTTT. Its translation: CASRTGFNQPQHF.